This is a list of T cell receptor beta chains from one sample in a study of control samples from healthy donors and cancer patients. Libraries were prepared by immunoSEQ multiplex PCR; TCRdb keeps only in-frame clonotypes and omits some of them. The sample lists roughly 120,000 clones, 90% to 95% occurring once. Material: PBMCs. These receptors originate from a man aged 45-65 years with head and neck cancer. CDR3s include the opening cysteine and the closing phenylalanine or tryptophan. D genes are given only for firm matches. The listing skips clone size in some rows; elsewhere it reads once, few, many or a size class.

>TRBJ2-5|NA|TRBV5-1|NA
TGCGCCAGCAGCTGGGATCGGCTGTACCAAGAGACCCAGTACTTC
CASSWDRLYQETQYF
>TRBJ2-2|NA|TRBV11-3|NA
TGTGCCAGCAGCTTAGATCAAGGGACCGGGGAGCTGTTTTTT
CASSLDQGTGELFF
>TRBJ2-1|NA|TRBV19|NA
TGTGCCAGTAGATCCGGGGGAACTTACAATGAGCAGTTCTTC
CASRSGGTYNEQFF
>TRBJ2-7|NA|TRBV5-1|NA
TGCGCCAGCAGCTTGGGGAACGGCATCTACGAGCAGTACTTC
CASSLGNGIYEQYF
>TRBJ1-2|NA|TRBV19|NA
TGTGCCAGTAGTACCCCCCTGGGCGGAGGGGCAGCTGGCTACACCTTC
CASSTPLGGGAAGYTF
>TRBJ2-1|NA|TRBV12-3/TRBV12-4|NA
TGTGCCAGCAGCCCTGACAGCAACAATGAGCAGTTCTTC
CASSPDSNNEQFF
>TRBJ1-5|once|TRBV24-1|TRBD1
TGTGCCACCAGTGATTTTTACAGGGGCGGAAATCAGCCCCAGCATTTT
CATSDFYRGGNQPQHF
>TRBJ2-5|NA|TRBV5-4|TRBD2
TGTGCCAGCAGCACGCTAGCGGGGGGCCCAGAGACCCAGTACTTC
CASSTLAGGPETQYF
>TRBJ2-5|NA|TRBV7-2|NA
TGTGCCAGCAGCTTAACTTCCAGGGAGACCCAGTACTTC
CASSLTSRETQYF
>TRBJ1-5|NA|TRBV6-2/TRBV6-3|NA
TGTGCCAGCAGTTACCATCACACCTCTAGCAATCAGCCCCAGCATTTT
CASSYHHTSSNQPQHF
>TRBJ2-3|NA|TRBV2|NA
TGTGCCAGTAGAAAGACCACAGATACGCAGTATTTT
CASRKTTDTQYF
>TRBJ1-6|NA|TRBV5-1|NA
TGCGCCAGCAGCTTGGTTGGGAGCTCCTATAATTCACCCCTCCACTTT
CASSLVGSSYNSPLHF
>TRBJ1-6|NA|TRBV7-2|NA
TGTGCCAGCAGTCCTAGCGGGACAAGGAGCTCACCCCTCCACTTT
CASSPSGTRSSPLHF
>TRBJ2-7|NA|TRBV19|TRBD2
TGTGCCAGTAGTATCCCGGGAGGCTACGAGCAGTACTTC
CASSIPGGYEQYF
>TRBJ2-3|NA|TRBV30|NA
TGTGCCCTAGGCAGGTGGGGGGGCGGGGAGGATACGCAGTATTTT
CALGRWGGGEDTQYF
>TRBJ1-1|NA|TRBV6-4|TRBD1
TGTGCCAGCAAGGCAGGGGGATCAAACACTGAAGCTTTCTTT
CASKAGGSNTEAFF
>TRBJ1-3|NA|TRBV7-2|NA
TGTGCCAGCAGCAGGGGGGCAACCGGGCGGGCCATATATTTT
CASSRGATGRAIYF